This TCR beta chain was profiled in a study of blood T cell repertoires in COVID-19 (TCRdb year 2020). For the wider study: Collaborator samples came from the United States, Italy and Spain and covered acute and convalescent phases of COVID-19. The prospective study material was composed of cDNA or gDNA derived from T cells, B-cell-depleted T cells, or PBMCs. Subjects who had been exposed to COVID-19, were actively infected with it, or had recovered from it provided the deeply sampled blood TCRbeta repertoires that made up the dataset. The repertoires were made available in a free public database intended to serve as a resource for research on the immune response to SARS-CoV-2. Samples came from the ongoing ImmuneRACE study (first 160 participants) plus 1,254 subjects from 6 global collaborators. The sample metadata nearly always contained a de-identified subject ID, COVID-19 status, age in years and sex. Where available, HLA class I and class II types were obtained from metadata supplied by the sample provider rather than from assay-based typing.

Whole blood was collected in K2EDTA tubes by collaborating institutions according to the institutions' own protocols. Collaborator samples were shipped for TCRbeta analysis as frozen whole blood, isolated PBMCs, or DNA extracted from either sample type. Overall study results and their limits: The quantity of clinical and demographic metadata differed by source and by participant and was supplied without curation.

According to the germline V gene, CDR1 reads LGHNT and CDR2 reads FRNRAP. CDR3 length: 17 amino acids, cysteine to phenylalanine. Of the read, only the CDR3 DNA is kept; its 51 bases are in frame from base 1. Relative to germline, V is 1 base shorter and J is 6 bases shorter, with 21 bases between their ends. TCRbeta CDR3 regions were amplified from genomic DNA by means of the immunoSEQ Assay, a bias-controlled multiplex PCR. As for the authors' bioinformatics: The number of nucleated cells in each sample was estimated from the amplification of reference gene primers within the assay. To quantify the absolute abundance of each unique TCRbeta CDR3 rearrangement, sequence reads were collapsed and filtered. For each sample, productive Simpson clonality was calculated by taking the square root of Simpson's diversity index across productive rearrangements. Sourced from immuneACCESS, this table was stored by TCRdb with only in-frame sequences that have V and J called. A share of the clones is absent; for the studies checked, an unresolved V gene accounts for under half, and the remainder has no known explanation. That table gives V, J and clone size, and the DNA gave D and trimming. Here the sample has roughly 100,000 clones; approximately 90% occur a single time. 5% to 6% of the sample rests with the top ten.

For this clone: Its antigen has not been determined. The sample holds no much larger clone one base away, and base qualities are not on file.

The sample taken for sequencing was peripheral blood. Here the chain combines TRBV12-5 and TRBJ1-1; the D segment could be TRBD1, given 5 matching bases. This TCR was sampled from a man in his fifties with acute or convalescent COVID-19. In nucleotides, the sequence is TGTGCTAGTGGTTTGGGGGGTAATGGGCAGGGCAGGGCTGAAGCTTTCTTT. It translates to CASGLGGNGQGRAEAFF.